Listed below are T cell receptor beta chains from one sample, sequenced in a study of tumor-infiltrating lymphocytes in primary liver carcinoma. In TCRdb, the multiplex PCR reads were re-called with MiXCR into one record per CDR3 protein. Among 100,000 to 150,000 distinct CDR3 sequences listed, 60% to 75% were seen once. Sample: liver tumor tissue from sampling region 3. These receptors came from a woman in her sixties with primary liver carcinoma and hepatitis B virus infection. Both conserved end residues are part of each CDR3. A D gene is named only where the DNA matches it firmly. Expanded clones get a size class; other rows say once, few or many, or leave the size out.

15,TRBV11-1,TRBJ2-3,.,.,TGTGCCAGCAGCTTCGCCGACATGGGAGCGGATACGCAGTATTTT,CASSFADMGADTQYF
14,TRBV11-2,TRBJ1-1,once,.,TGTGCCAGCAGTTTTGAGCTGGGGAGGACTGAAGCTTTCTTT,CASSFELGRTEAFF
13,TRBV11-2,TRBJ2-1,.,TRBD1,TGCGCCAGGAGCCTGGACAGGGACGATGAGCAGTTCTTC,CARSLDRDDEQFF
15,TRBV4-2,TRBJ2-1,.,.,TGTGCCAGCAGCCATCTAGCTAGGTGGGACAATAAGCAGTTCTTC,CASSHLARWDNKQFF
15,TRBV29-1,TRBJ2-1,.,.,TGCAGCGTTAAAGGAGCGGCCAGCTCCTACAATGAGCAGTTCTTC,CSVKGAASSYNEQFF
13,TRBV11-2,TRBJ1-2,.,.,TGTGCAAGCAGCCCCGACGGGCTGGATGGCTACACCTTC,CASSPDGLDGYTF
14,TRBV29-1,TRBJ2-7,.,TRBD1,TGCAGCGCCAGAAGGGACAGTGAGGGCTGCGAGCAGTACTTC,CSARRDSEGCEQYF
17,TRBV6-6,TRBJ2-5,many,TRBD2,TGTGCCAGCAGCCGCGGACTAGCGGGAGTGGGACAAGAGACCCAGTACTTC,CASSRGLAGVGQETQYF
14,TRBV11-2,TRBJ2-2,.,.,TGTACCAGCAGCTCGCAAAGGGCCCGAGGGGAGTTGTTTTTT,CTSSSQRARGELFF
15,TRBV2,TRBJ2-2,.,TRBD2,TGTGTCAGCACCCTGGGACTAGCGGGAACCGGGGAGCTGTTTTTT,CVSTLGLAGTGELFF
14,TRBV6-6,TRBJ1-5,.,TRBD1,TGTACCAGCAGTTACGACAGGGCTGATCAGCCCCAGCATTTT,CTSSYDRADQPQHF
15,TRBV28,TRBJ1-5,.,.,TGTGCCAGCAGTATGTCGGGGGCGGTCAATCAGCCCCAGCATTTT,CASSMSGAVNQPQHF
13,TRBV10-3,TRBJ1-1,many,.,TGTGCCATCAGAGGGGGTAGTGACACTGAAGCTTTCTTT,CAIRGGSDTEAFF
14,TRBV6-1,TRBJ1-1,many,.,TGTGCCAGCAGCCCCACCGGGGGAGGCACTGAAGCTTTCTTT,CASSPTGGGTEAFF
14,TRBV5-1,TRBJ2-1,.,.,TGCGCCAGCAGCTTGGAGCGTCGGAACAATGAGCAGTTCTTC,CASSLERRNNEQFF
13,TRBV6-1,TRBJ1-2,many,.,TGTGCCAGCAGCGAAAGTCGGGACCTGGCCTACACCTTC,CASSESRDLAYTF
13,TRBV7-8,TRBJ2-2,few,.,TGTGCCAGCAGCCTAATAGCGGCGGGGGAGCTGTTTTTT,CASSLIAAGELFF
17,TRBV11-3,TRBJ2-2,medium-sized,TRBD2,TGTGCCAGCACCTCGGGACTAGCGGGAGGGCCCGGCGGGGAGCTGTTTTTT,CASTSGLAGGPGGELFF
13,TRBV11-2,TRBJ2-3,once,.,TGTATCAGCAGCACCCTGGTTGCAGATACGCAGTATTTT,CISSTLVADTQYF
13,TRBV29-1,TRBJ2-2,.,TRBD2,TGCAGCGATGATACTAGCGGGGCAGGGCAGCTGTTTTTT,CSDDTSGAGQLFF
16,TRBV11-2,TRBJ2-1,.,TRBD2,TGTGCCAGCAGCCCCCGTACTAGCGGGGGCGGGGGGGAGCAGCTCTTC,CASSPRTSGGGGEQLF
15,TRBV11-3,TRBJ2-1,large,.,TGTGCCAGCAGCTTAGGGGCCCAGGGTCGCAAGGAGCAGTTCTTC,CASSLGAQGRKEQFF
16,TRBV16,TRBJ2-1,.,.,TGTGCCAGCAGCCAATTGCGTACCAACTCCTACAATGAGCAGTTCTTC,CASSQLRTNSYNEQFF
15,TRBV11-3,TRBJ2-7,once,.,TGTGCCAGCAGCTTCTCCCCCCGGGACGGCTACGGGCAGCACTTC,CASSFSPRDGYGQHF
16,TRBV6-6,TRBJ2-3,many,.,TGTGCCAGCAGTCGTGCCGGGACAACTATCACAGATACGCAGTATTTT,CASSRAGTTITDTQYF
12,TRBV7-2,TRBJ2-5,.,.,TGTGCCAGCTGCTTTTCAGTAGAGACCCAGTACTTC,CASCFSVETQYF
21,TRBV7-9,TRBJ2-6,.,.,TGTGCCAACAGCAAAGTCTGGGGGCAGAGGGCTACTAGCTCTGGGGCCAACGTCCTGACTTTC,CANSKVWGQRATSSGANVLTF
15,TRBV7-9,TRBJ2-2,.,TRBD2,TGTGCCGCAGCGGCCTTCCGCGGGAGGGCCGGGGAGCTGTTTTTT,CAAAAFRGRAGELFF
13,TRBV11-3,TRBJ1-2,.,.,TGTGCCAACAACCCAGGCCTTAACTATGGCTACACCTTC,CANNPGLNYGYTF
14,TRBV11-2,TRBJ2-2,.,.,TGTGCCAGCAGGCCAACCCAGGACACCGGGGAGCTGTTCTTT,CASRPTQDTGELFF
16,TRBV10-2,TRBJ2-2,many,.,TGCGCCAGCAGTAAAAGGCCCACCGGGGCCACCGGGGAGCTGTTTTTT,CASSKRPTGATGELFF
14,TRBV28,TRBJ1-5,few,.,TGTGCCAGCAGTCCCTACAGGGCTAAGGGGCCCCAGCATTTT,CASSPYRAKGPQHF
13,TRBV19,TRBJ1-1,few,.,TGTGCCAGCGGACAGACCATGAACACTGAAGCTTTCTTT,CASGQTMNTEAFF
14,TRBV29-1,TRBJ2-1,once,.,TGCAACGTTGAACCGGTAGGATCCGGCAATGGGCAGTTCTTC,CNVEPVGSGNGQFF
16,TRBV9,TRBJ2-1,few,.,TGTGCCAGCAGCGTAGACCAGCGTACATCCTACAATGAGCAGTTCTTC,CASSVDQRTSYNEQFF
13,TRBV11-2,TRBJ1-5,.,TRBD1,TGTGCCAGCAGCTACGACAGGGATCAGCCCCAGCATTTT,CASSYDRDQPQHF
15,TRBV11-2,TRBJ1-6,.,TRBD1,TGTGCCAGCAGGGCCCGGGACAGTCTTAATTCACCCCTCCACTTT,CASRARDSLNSPLHF
14,TRBV20-1,TRBJ2-7,.,TRBD2,TGCAGTGCTAGAGACAGCGGGAGGGCCGTTGAGCAGTACTTC,CSARDSGRAVEQYF
13,TRBV11-2,TRBJ2-7,.,.,TGTGCCAGCAGCTTGCACAGGATCTACGGGCAGTACTTC,CASSLHRIYGQYF
12,TRBV11-3,TRBJ1-1,.,.,TGTGTCAGCAGCCCCATGAACACTGGAGCTTTCTTT,CVSSPMNTGAFF
17,TRBV30,TRBJ2-7,few,TRBD2,TGTGCCTGGAGTAAACCTAATCTAGCGGGATTATCCTACGAGCAGTACTTC,CAWSKPNLAGLSYEQYF
15,TRBV6-5,TRBJ2-7,.,TRBD2,TGTGCCAGCAGTTACTCAGCGGGAGGTGAGCACGAGCAGTACTTC,CASSYSAGGEHEQYF
16,TRBV28,TRBJ1-1,.,.,TGTGCCAACAGTTGCGTACGCCCTAACACCAACACTGAAGCTTTCTTT,CANSCVRPNTNTEAFF
14,TRBV11-2,TRBJ2-7,large,.,TGTGCCAGCAGCTTAGAAGGAGGCCCCTACGAGCAGTACTTC,CASSLEGGPYEQYF
15,TRBV5-4,TRBJ2-7,.,.,TGTGCCAGTAGTACGGACCAGTGGTCCTCCTACGAGCAGTACTTC,CASSTDQWSSYEQYF
15,TRBV12-3/TRBV12-4,TRBJ2-7,many,.,TGTGCCAGCAGTTTAAGGGGAGGGGGGTCCTACGAGCAGTACTTC,CASSLRGGGSYEQYF
16,TRBV30,TRBJ2-1,.,.,TGTGCCTGCAGATCACCTACCCGGCTGGGCGCATTTGGGCAGTTCTTC,CACRSPTRLGAFGQFF
18,TRBV13,TRBJ2-2,.,TRBD2,TGTGCCAGCAGCTTAAGTGGTAGCGGGACGGCCAGTCTCAGGGAGCTGTTTTTT,CASSLSGSGTASLRELFF
13,TRBV10-3,TRBJ2-1,.,TRBD2,TGTACCATTGGGACTAGCGGGTTCAATGAGCAGTTCTTC,CTIGTSGFNEQFF
14,TRBV2,TRBJ2-7,.,TRBD1,TGTGCCAGCATGGGACAGGTTACCTCATACGAGCAGTACTTC,CASMGQVTSYEQYF
14,TRBV12-3/TRBV12-4,TRBJ2-7,.,.,TGTGCCAGCACCAGCGGCGCCGGCTCCTACGAGCGGTATTTC,CASTSGAGSYERYF
14,TRBV12-3/TRBV12-4,TRBJ2-3,.,.,TGTGCCAGCAGTTTCTCCGAGGGCACAGATACGCAGTATTTT,CASSFSEGTDTQYF
14,TRBV6-6,TRBJ2-7,.,.,TGTGCCAGCAGAAAACGGGACGGTCCCTACGGGCAGTACTTT,CASRKRDGPYGQYF
14,TRBV11-2,TRBJ2-5,.,.,TGTGCCAGCAGCTGGACTAACGGGCAAGAGAGCCAGTACTTC,CASSWTNGQESQYF
17,TRBV4-1,TRBJ2-3,.,TRBD2,TGTGCCAGCAGCCAAGAAGGGCCTAGCGGAAGCACAGATACGCTGTATTTT,CASSQEGPSGSTDTLYF
14,TRBV6-1,TRBJ1-2,many,.,TGTGCCAGCAGTGAGGCCAGGGGTTTCTATGGCTACACCTTC,CASSEARGFYGYTF
16,TRBV4-1,TRBJ2-3,.,.,TGCGCCAGCAGTTCACAGGGACTTTCAAGGGGAGATGCGCAGTATTTT,CASSSQGLSRGDAQYF
11,TRBV12-3/TRBV12-4,TRBJ2-1,.,.,TGTGCCAACAGTCGACAGTATGAGCAGTTCTTC,CANSRQYEQFF
12,TRBV12-3/TRBV12-4,TRBJ1-3,many,.,TGTGCCAGCAGTTTCCCTGGAAACACCATATATTTT,CASSFPGNTIYF
15,TRBV11-2,TRBJ1-1,.,.,TGTGCCAGTAATCCTATCCGACAGGTCCACACTGAAGCTTTCTTT,CASNPIRQVHTEAFF